Listed below are T cell receptor beta chains from one sample, sequenced in a study of blood T cell repertoires in COVID-19. Using immunoSEQ multiplex PCR, the repertoire was profiled, and TCRdb retains in-frame clones only, with some absent. The top ten clones hold 7.5% of a sample with around 110,000 clones, roughly 79% of them seen once. Sequenced: peripheral blood. The receptor source for this set is a man between 65 and 80 years old with active or convalescent COVID-19. Each CDR3 is given with its conserved first and last residue. A D gene is named only where the DNA matches it firmly. Some rows mark clone size as missing; the rest say once, few, many or name a class of expanded clone.

>TRBJ2-2|NA|TRBV9|NA
TGTGCCAGCAGCGACGCCCAGGTGACAGAGAACACCGGGGAGCTGTTTTTT
CASSDAQVTENTGELFF
>TRBJ1-4|NA|TRBV6-5|NA
TGTGCCAGCAGCGCCACAGGGACTAATGAAAAACTGTTTTTT
CASSATGTNEKLFF
>TRBJ1-2|TRBD1|TRBV11-2|NA
TGTGCCAGCAGCTTATCAGGGGGCAATGGCTACACCTTC
CASSLSGGNGYTF
>TRBJ2-4|NA|TRBV4-1|NA
TGCGCCAGCAGCCAAGATCCTGGGGAGCTTGGCAAAAACATTCAGTACTTC
CASSQDPGELGKNIQYF
>TRBJ2-1|TRBD2|TRBV7-8|many
TGTGCCAGCATCTTGGGACTAGCCTACAATGAGCAGTTCTTC
CASILGLAYNEQFF
>TRBJ2-3|NA|TRBV7-9|once
TGTGCCAGCAGCTTAGACGGGGTTGGGCGGATGGGCACAGATACGCAGTATTTT
CASSLDGVGRMGTDTQYF
>TRBJ2-7|NA|TRBV18|NA
TGTGCCAGCTCACCTGGTGGCGGGGTGAGCTCCTACGAGCAGTACTTC
CASSPGGGVSSYEQYF
>TRBJ1-2|NA|TRBV6-5|few
TGTGCCAGCAGTTACTCGACGGGGAACTATGGCTACACCTTC
CASSYSTGNYGYTF
>TRBJ1-6|NA|TRBV28|few
TGTGCCAGCAGTCCGTTAACAGGCCTTAATCCCCTCCACTTT
CASSPLTGLNPLHF
>TRBJ2-3|TRBD2|TRBV5-8|few
TGTGCCAGCAGCGTGCCGGGACTATCCAGCACAGATACGCAGTATTTT
CASSVPGLSSTDTQYF
>TRBJ1-4|TRBD1|TRBV5-6|NA
TGTGCCAGCAGCCCTGGACAGGGGGCTAATGAAAAACTGTTTTTT
CASSPGQGANEKLFF
>TRBJ2-2|TRBD1|TRBV7-9|NA
TGTGCCAGCAGGGAGGGGGACAGGGGGCCCGTCGGGGAGCTGTTTTTT
CASREGDRGPVGELFF
>TRBJ2-5|TRBD1|TRBV24-1|NA
TGTGCCACCAGGGGGGCAGGGGGCTTGGAGACCCAGTACTTC
CATRGAGGLETQYF
>TRBJ1-2|TRBD1|TRBV2|NA
TGTGCCAGCAGTGGTGGACAGGGGAACTATGGCTACACCTTC
CASSGGQGNYGYTF
>TRBJ2-2|TRBD2|TRBV2|NA
TGTGCCGGAGGACTAGCGGGGACCGGGGAGCTGTTTTTT
CAGGLAGTGELFF
>TRBJ2-5|NA|TRBV20-1|NA
TGCAGTGCTAGTCCGCACGGAGACCAAGAGACCCAGTACTTC
CSASPHGDQETQYF
>TRBJ1-4|NA|TRBV14|NA
TGTGCCAGCAGCCAAGATCGCGGTTCTAAACTGTTTTTT
CASSQDRGSKLFF
>TRBJ2-2|NA|TRBV7-9|many
TGTGCCAGCAGCTTAATCTTCCAGGCCGGGGAGCTGTTTTTT
CASSLIFQAGELFF
>TRBJ1-2|NA|TRBV11-3|NA
TGTGCCAGCAGCTCCGGAGGGCTCTATGGCTACACCTTC
CASSSGGLYGYTF
>TRBJ2-4|NA|TRBV5-6|NA
TGTGCCAGCAGCTTGGACAGGACGCAAAACATTCAGTACTTC
CASSLDRTQNIQYF
>TRBJ2-2|TRBD1|TRBV5-1|NA
TGCGCCAGCAGCTTGGGGACAGGGCCCACCGGGGAGCTGTTTTTT
CASSLGTGPTGELFF
>TRBJ1-2|NA|TRBV28|few
TGTGCCAGCAGTCCCGGGACACCCAACTATGGCTACACCTTC
CASSPGTPNYGYTF
>TRBJ1-4|NA|TRBV5-6|NA
TGTGCCAGCAGCTCCTCGGGACAAGTAGAAAAACTGTTTTTT
CASSSSGQVEKLFF
>TRBJ1-5|NA|TRBV18|NA
TGTGCCAGCTCTACGGGGAGCAATCAGCCCCAGCATTTT
CASSTGSNQPQHF
>TRBJ1-2|NA|TRBV7-2|NA
TGTGCCAGCAGCTTGAACAGGATGGGCTATGGCTACACCTTC
CASSLNRMGYGYTF
>TRBJ1-1|NA|TRBV27|NA
TGTGCCAGCAGTGATCAGGGTTTCGGCACTGAAGCTTTCTTT
CASSDQGFGTEAFF
>TRBJ2-7|TRBD2|TRBV10-1|once
TGCGCCAGCTTATACCGGACTAGCGGGAACGATATCTCCTACGAGCAGTACTTC
CASLYRTSGNDISYEQYF
>TRBJ2-5|TRBD2|TRBV7-2|NA
TGTGCCAGCAGCTTAACGGCTAGCGGGGGGGCCCGGGAGACCCAGTACTTC
CASSLTASGGARETQYF
>TRBJ1-6|NA|TRBV7-2|NA
TGTGCCAGCAGCTCACGGGGGTGGGGTACACCCCTCCACTTT
CASSSRGWGTPLHF
>TRBJ2-5|NA|TRBV19|NA
TGTGCCAGTAGTGACAGTGCATTCCAAGAGACCCAGTACTTC
CASSDSAFQETQYF
>TRBJ2-5|NA|TRBV29-1|NA
TGCAGCGTTGGACAGAACCAAGAGACCCAGTACTTC
CSVGQNQETQYF
>TRBJ2-7|TRBD1|TRBV19|NA
TGTGCCAGTAGTATACAGGGGGTCCCCTCCGAGCAGTACTTC
CASSIQGVPSEQYF
>TRBJ2-5|TRBD2|TRBV4-1|NA
TGCGCCAGCAGCCAAGGACTAGCGGGGGGAGAGACCCAGTACTTC
CASSQGLAGGETQYF
>TRBJ1-6|NA|TRBV29-1|NA
TGCAGCGTTCAGTGGTCCTATAATTCACCCCTCCACTTT
CSVQWSYNSPLHF
>TRBJ2-7|TRBD1|TRBV7-2|NA
TGTGCCAGCAGCTTCGGGACAGGGTACGAGCAGTACTTC
CASSFGTGYEQYF